Listed below are T cell receptor beta chains from one sample, sequenced in a study of T cells expressing NK-cell markers. TCRdb processed the 5' RACE reads again and assigns one entry to each CDR3 protein, with no DNA. The table for this sample gives 150,000 to 200,000 distinct CDR3 sequences. Material for sequencing was blood T cells: a sorted CD56 or NKG2C T cell subset, CD4+ or CD8+ T cells, or bulk PBMC T cells (not recorded which). Receptors originate from a woman aged 18-70 years in good health. Each CDR3 is given with its conserved first and last residue.

V	J	CDR3
TRBV5-1	TRBJ2-1	CASSGTSGFNEQFF
TRBV5-1	TRBJ2-1	CASSLVGLGLNYNEQFF
TRBV5-1	TRBJ1-4	CASSLAENEKLFF
TRBV5-1	TRBJ1-4	CASSHGDRGNEKLFF
TRBV7-7	TRBJ2-7	CASSTGVGIREQYF
TRBV11-2	TRBJ2-4	CASSFWGLDIQYF
TRBV3-1	TRBJ2-3	CASSQPSGTFTDTQYF
TRBV12-3/TRBV12-4	TRBJ2-7	CASSPGRLSYEQYF
TRBV7-3	TRBJ2-7	CASSPDVGYEQYF
TRBV30	TRBJ2-3	CACLRGPSTDTQYF
TRBV5-1	TRBJ1-1	CASRRTSWDTEAFF
TRBV3-1	TRBJ2-7	CASSPGGGTSAWVYEQYF
TRBV20-1	TRBJ2-7	CSAREVGRDNPFLGYEQYF
TRBV7-9	TRBJ2-5	CASSSEGTGALDTQYF
TRBV5-1	TRBJ2-3	CASSLFAGGRTDTQYF
TRBV9	TRBJ2-5	CASSPRVGSAETQYF
TRBV11-1	TRBJ2-1	CASSLETGSYNEQFF
TRBV20-1	TRBJ1-2	CSAQRTYGYTF
TRBV20-1	TRBJ1-2	CSASRLNMGAAALNYGYTF
TRBV5-6	TRBJ2-3	CASSLRSGTQYF
TRBV2	TRBJ2-7	CASSRTRNTYEQYF
TRBV3-1	TRBJ1-3	CASSQGAVSGNTIYF
TRBV20-1	TRBJ2-3	CSARSLAGVVDTQYF
TRBV20-1	TRBJ2-2	CSAEPGAGGTGELFF
TRBV28	TRBJ1-3	CASSFSAGVGGNTIYF
TRBV20-1	TRBJ2-2	CSASTPINTGELFF
TRBV2	TRBJ1-1	CASSEMLGAGTEAFF
TRBV12-3/TRBV12-4	TRBJ1-2	CASSLGGPYGYTF
TRBV20-1	TRBJ2-1	CSARRGLANEQFF
TRBV19	TRBJ2-1	CASRKRSSYNEQFF
TRBV30	TRBJ2-1	CASSGRLLREQFF
TRBV11-2	TRBJ2-1	CASSLGFIGANEQFF
TRBV12-3/TRBV12-4	TRBJ2-1	CASSSPTGTSSSDEQFF
TRBV2	TRBJ2-1	CASIGGERDSYNEQFF
TRBV5-1	TRBJ2-5	CASSLVSSLETQYF
TRBV5-1	TRBJ2-7	CASSLMGQGDPEQYF
TRBV2	TRBJ1-5	CASSGQGYVQPQHF
TRBV5-1	TRBJ2-1	CASSFLAGDNEQFF
TRBV20-1	TRBJ2-5	CSARGPLGREETQYF
TRBV28	TRBJ2-1	CASRLPGTKGQFF
TRBV7-2	TRBJ1-4	CASSPGGANEKLFF
TRBV7-2	TRBJ1-5	CASSPGGSGQPQHF
TRBV25-1	TRBJ2-1	CASRTGTSSYNEQFF
TRBV9	TRBJ2-2	CASSVVPAGAPENTGELFF
TRBV9	TRBJ2-3	CASSVLHRGPSTDTQYF
TRBV14	TRBJ2-7	CASSLEILPRGEQYF
TRBV21-1	TRBJ1-1	CARRGQGGGRNTEAFF
TRBV4-1	TRBJ2-7	CASSLQGGTVSYEQYF
TRBV18	TRBJ2-7	CASSPPRTSGVSEQYF
TRBV7-8	TRBJ2-1	CASSIRLAYEQFF
TRBV28	TRBJ2-7	CASSFYFGSPTYEQYF
TRBV7-2	TRBJ2-1	CASSPGTRNEQFF
TRBV20-1	TRBJ2-7	CSASPNPSSTYEQYF
TRBV28	TRBJ2-7	CASSLRGEQYF
TRBV7-7	TRBJ2-5	CASSSTGVQETQYF
TRBV2	TRBJ2-7	CASSKPGLEQYF
TRBV11-2	TRBJ2-3	CASSFIPSETDTQYF
TRBV20-1	TRBJ1-4	CSARTNEKLFF
TRBV3-1	TRBJ2-5	CASSHHGQGHQETQYF